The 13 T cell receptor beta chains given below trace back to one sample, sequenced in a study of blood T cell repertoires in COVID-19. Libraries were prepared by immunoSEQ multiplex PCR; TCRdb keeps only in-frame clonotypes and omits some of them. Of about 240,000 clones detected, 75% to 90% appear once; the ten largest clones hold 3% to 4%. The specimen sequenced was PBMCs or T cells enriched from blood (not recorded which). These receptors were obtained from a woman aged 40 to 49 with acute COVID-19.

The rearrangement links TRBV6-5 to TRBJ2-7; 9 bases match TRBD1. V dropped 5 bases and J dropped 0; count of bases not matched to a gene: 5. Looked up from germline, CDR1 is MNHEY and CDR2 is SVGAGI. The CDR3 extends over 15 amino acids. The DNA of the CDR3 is TGTGCCAGCAGTCGCGGGACAGGGCACTCCTACGAGCAGTACTTC. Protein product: CASSRGTGHSYEQYF.

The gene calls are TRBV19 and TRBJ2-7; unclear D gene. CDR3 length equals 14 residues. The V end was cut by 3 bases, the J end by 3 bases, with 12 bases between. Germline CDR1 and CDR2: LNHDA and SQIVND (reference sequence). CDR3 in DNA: TGTGCCAGTAGTATGAATTCGGAGAGCTACGAGCAGTACTTC. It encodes CASSMNSESYEQYF.

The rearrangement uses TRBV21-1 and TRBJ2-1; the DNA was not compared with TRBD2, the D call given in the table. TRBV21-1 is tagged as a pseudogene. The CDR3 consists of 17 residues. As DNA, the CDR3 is TGTGCCAGCAGCCACGGGGGGACTAGCGCCTTAGACAATGAGCAGTTCTTC. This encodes CASSHGGTSALDNEQFF.

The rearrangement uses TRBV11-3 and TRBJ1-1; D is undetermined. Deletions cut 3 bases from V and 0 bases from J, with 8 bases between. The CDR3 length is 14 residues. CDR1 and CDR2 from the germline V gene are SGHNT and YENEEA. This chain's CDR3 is CASSLRIMNTEAFF. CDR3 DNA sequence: TGTGCCAGCAGCTTGCGGATTATGAACACTGAAGCTTTCTTT. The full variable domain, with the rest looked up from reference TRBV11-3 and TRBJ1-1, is EAGVVQSPRYKIIEKKQPVAFWCNPISGHNTLYWYLQNLGQGPELLIRYENEEAVDDSQLPKDRFSAERLKGVDSTLKIQPAELGDSAVYLCASSLRIMNTEAFFGQGTRLTVV.

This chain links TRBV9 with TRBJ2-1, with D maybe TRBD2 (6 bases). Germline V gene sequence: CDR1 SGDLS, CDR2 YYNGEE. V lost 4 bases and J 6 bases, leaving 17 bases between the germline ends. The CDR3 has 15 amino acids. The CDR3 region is CASSPGTGQGNEQFF. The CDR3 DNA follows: TGTGCCAGCAGCCCTGGGACTGGCCAAGGCAATGAGCAGTTCTTC. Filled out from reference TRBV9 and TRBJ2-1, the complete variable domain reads DSGVTQTPKHLITATGQRVTLRCSPRSGDLSVYWYQQSLDQGLQFLIQYYNGEERAKGNILERFSAQQFPDLHSELNLSSLELGDSALYFCASSPGTGQGNEQFFGPGTRLTVL.

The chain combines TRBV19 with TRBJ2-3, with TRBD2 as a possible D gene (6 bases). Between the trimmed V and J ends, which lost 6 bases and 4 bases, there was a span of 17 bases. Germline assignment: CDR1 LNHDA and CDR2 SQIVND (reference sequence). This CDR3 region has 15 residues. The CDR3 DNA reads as TGTGCCAGTAGAAGGAGCGACGGGGGTGCAGATACGCAGTATTTT. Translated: CASRRSDGGADTQYF.

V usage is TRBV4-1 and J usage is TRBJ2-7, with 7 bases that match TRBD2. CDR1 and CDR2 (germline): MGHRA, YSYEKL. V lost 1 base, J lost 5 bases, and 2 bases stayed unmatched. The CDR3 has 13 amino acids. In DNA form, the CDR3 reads TGCGCCAGCAGCCAAGTGGGAGGGAACGAGCAGTACTTC. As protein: CASSQVGGNEQYF.

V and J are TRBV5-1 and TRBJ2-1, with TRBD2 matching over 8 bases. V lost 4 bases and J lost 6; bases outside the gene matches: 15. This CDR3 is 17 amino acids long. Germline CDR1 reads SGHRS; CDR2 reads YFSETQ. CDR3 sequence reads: CASSRIVGGRSGNEQFF. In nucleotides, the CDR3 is TGCGCCAGCAGCCGGATCGTGGGCGGGAGGTCTGGCAATGAGCAGTTCTTC.

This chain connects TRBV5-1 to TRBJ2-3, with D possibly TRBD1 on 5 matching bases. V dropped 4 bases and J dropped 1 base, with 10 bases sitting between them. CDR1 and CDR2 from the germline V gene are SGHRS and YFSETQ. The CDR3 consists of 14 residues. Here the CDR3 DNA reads TGCGCCAGCAGCCAGGACAAGCGCACAGATACGCAGTATTTT. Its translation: CASSQDKRTDTQYF. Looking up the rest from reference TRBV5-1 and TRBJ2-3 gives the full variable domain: KAGVTQTPRYLIKTRGQQVTLSCSPISGHRSVSWYQQTPGQGLQFLFEYFSETQRNKGNFPGRFSGRQFSNSRSEMNVSTLELGDSALYLCASSQDKRTDTQYFGPGTRLTVL.

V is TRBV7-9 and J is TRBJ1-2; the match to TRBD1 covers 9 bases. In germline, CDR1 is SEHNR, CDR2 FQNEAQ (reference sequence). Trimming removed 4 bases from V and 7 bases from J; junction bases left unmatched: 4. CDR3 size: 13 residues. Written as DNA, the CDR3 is TGTGCCAGCAGCTCGGGACAGGGCCCTGGCTACACCTTC. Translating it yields CASSSGQGPGYTF.

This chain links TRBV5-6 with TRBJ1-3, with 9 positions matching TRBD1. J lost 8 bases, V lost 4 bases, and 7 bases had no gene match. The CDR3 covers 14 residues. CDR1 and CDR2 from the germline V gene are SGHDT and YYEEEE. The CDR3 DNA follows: TGTGCCAGCAGCCCCGGACAGGGGTGGGACACCATATATTTT. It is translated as CASSPGQGWDTIYF.

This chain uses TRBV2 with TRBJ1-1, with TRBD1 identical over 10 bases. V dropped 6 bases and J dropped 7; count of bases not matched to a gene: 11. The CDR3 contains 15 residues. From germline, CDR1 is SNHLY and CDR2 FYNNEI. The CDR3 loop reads CASRNDRGREGEAFF. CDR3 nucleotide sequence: TGTGCCAGCAGGAATGACAGGGGGCGCGAAGGTGAAGCTTTCTTT.

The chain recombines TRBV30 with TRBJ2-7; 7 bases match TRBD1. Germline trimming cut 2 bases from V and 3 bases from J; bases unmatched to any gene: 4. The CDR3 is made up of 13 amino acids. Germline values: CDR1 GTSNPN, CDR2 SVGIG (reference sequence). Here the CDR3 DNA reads TGTGCCTGGAGTACGGGACAGTTCTACGAGCAGTACTTC. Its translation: CAWSTGQFYEQYF.